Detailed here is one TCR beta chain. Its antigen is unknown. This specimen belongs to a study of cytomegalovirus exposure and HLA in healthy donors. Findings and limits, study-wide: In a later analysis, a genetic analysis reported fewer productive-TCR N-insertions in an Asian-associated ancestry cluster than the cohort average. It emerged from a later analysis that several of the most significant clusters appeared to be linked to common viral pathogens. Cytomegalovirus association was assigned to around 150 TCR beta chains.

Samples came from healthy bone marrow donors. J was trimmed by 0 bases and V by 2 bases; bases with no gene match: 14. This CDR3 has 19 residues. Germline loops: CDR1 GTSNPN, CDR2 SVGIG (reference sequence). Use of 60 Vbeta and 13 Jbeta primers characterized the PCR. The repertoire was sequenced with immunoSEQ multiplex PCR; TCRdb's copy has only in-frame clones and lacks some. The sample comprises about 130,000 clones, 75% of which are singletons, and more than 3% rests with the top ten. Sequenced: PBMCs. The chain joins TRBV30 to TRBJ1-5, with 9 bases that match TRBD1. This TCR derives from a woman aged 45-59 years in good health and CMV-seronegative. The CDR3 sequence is CAWSPSTGGGIYSNQPQHF. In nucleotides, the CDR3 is TGTGCCTGGAGTCCCTCGACAGGGGGGGGTATATATAGCAATCAGCCCCAGCATTTT.